A single sample gave rise to the 31 T cell receptor beta chains below, sequenced in a study of blood T cell repertoires in COVID-19. TCRdb's copy holds only in-frame clones and misses some; the assay was immunoSEQ multiplex PCR. This sample has about 210,000 clones, with roughly 84% found just once. Sequenced sample: peripheral blood. Receptor source: a woman aged 80 or older with COVID-19, enrolled during active disease.

A remark on this clone: The junction shows a germline mismatch at one end, possibly a read error. The chain uses TRBV6-6 and TRBJ1-2, with 11 bases fitting TRBD1. The germline V gene encodes CDR1 MNHNY and CDR2 SVGAGI (reference sequence). This CDR3 region has 14 residues. CDR3 DNA sequence: TGTGCCAGCAGTAACTCGGACAGGGGGCAAGGCTACACCTTC. It yields the protein CASSNSDRGQGYTF.

The rearrangement links TRBV19 to TRBJ1-5, with 8 bases lining up with TRBD1. V was pared by 7 bases and J by 4 bases, with 9 bases of the junction left unmatched. CDR1 is LNHDA, CDR2 SQIVND, per germline (reference sequence). This CDR3 has 15 residues. This CDR3 is CASIGQGRKNQPQHF. In nucleotides, the CDR3 is TGTGCCAGTATCGGACAGGGACGAAAGAATCAGCCCCAGCATTTT.

The chain recombines TRBV18 with TRBJ1-1; TRBD1 might be the D (5 bases). Germline V lookup: CDR1 KGHSH, CDR2 LQKENI. The CDR3 consists of 15 residues. With 2 bases removed from V and 3 bases from J, the gap between germline ends came to 13 bases. Here the CDR3 reads CASSPTGGGDTEAFF. DNA for the CDR3: TGTGCCAGCTCACCAACGGGGGGAGGGGACACTGAAGCTTTCTTT.

The CDR3 sequence: CASSFGQGTDTQYF. DNA of the CDR3: TGTGCCAGCAGCTTCGGACAGGGCACAGATACGCAGTATTTT. J is TRBJ2-3 and V is TRBV7-2; 7 nucleotides match TRBD1. Germline V CDR1 and CDR2: SGHTA, FQGNSA. The CDR3 contains 14 residues. V lost 3 bases and J lost 1; bases outside the gene matches: 1.

The J gene is TRBJ2-3, the V gene TRBV3-1 (or the pseudogene TRBV3-2), with 7 positions matching TRBD1. Germline V gene lookup returns CDR1 LGHDT and CDR2 YNNKEL (reference sequence). The CDR3 has 14 residues. V lost 4 bases and J lost 4; bases outside the gene matches: 5. CDR3 sequence (DNA): TGTGCCAGCAGCCGGACAGGTGGCGCAGATACGCAGTATTTT. This gives the protein CASSRTGGADTQYF.

The V call is TRBV6-4, the J call TRBJ2-1; TRBD1 might be the D (5 bases). Germline V gives CDR1 MRHNA, CDR2 SNTAGT. V was shortened by 2 bases and J by 4 bases, with 15 bases between the two germline ends. CDR3 length: 16 amino acids. CDR3 DNA sequence: TGTGCCAGCAGTGACCTTTCACAGGCCCCATACAATGAGCAGTTCTTC. Its protein is CASSDLSQAPYNEQFF.

The V and J genes are TRBV7-8 and TRBJ2-5; TRBD2 matches at 9 bases. The CDR3 totals 16 residues. V was clipped by 5 bases and J by 9 bases; unmatched bases: 16. Germline CDR1 reads SGHVS; CDR2 reads FQNEAQ. The CDR3 nucleotides read TGTGCCAGCAGCGTACAGCCCACTAGCGGGCGCCTCCCCCAGTACTTC. Translated, it gives CASSVQPTSGRLPQYF.

Only one count was recorded for this clone. The rearrangement joins TRBV19 to TRBJ2-2, with 7 bases identical to TRBD1. Germline V CDR1 and CDR2: LNHDA, SQIVND (reference sequence). CDR3 length: 16 residues. V was clipped by 10 bases and J by 2 bases; unmatched bases: 13. DNA for the CDR3: TGTGCCACCTCGGTTTCGAGGACAGGTAACACCGGGGAGCTGTTTTTT. This codes for CATSVSRTGNTGELFF.

This chain uses TRBV6-5 with TRBJ1-3, with D possibly TRBD1 on 5 matching bases. This CDR3 is built from 15 residues. Trimming removed 6 bases at V and 0 bases at J, with 12 bases between. From germline, CDR1 is MNHEY and CDR2 SVGAGI. This CDR3 is CASSRVTSSGNTIYF. The CDR3 DNA sequence: TGTGCCAGCAGCAGGGTTACGAGCTCTGGAAACACCATATATTTT.

The V call is TRBV29-1, the J call TRBJ2-1; TRBD2 might be the D (5 bases). V lost 8 bases and J 0 bases, leaving 11 bases between the germline ends. This CDR3 has 13 amino acids. CDR1 and CDR2 from the germline V gene are SQVTM and ANQGSEA. For the CDR3, the DNA is TGCAGCATAAGAGGGTCCTCCTACAATGAGCAGTTCTTC. Amino acids: CSIRGSSYNEQFF.

The chain recombines TRBV18 with TRBJ2-5; TRBD2 is a possible D gene (6 bases). The CDR3 covers 15 residues. The V end lost 6 bases, the J end lost 2 bases, and 16 bases lay between the germline ends. Germline CDR1 is KGHSH and CDR2 is LQKENI. CDR3 residues: CASSRIRDFQETQYF. The CDR3 DNA is TGTGCCAGCTCGCGGATAAGGGACTTTCAAGAGACCCAGTACTTC.

This clone was picked up a small number of times. CDR3 DNA sequence: TGTGCCAGCAGCCTCGACAGGGTCTTTTCACCCCTCCACTTT. Protein sequence: CASSLDRVFSPLHF. This chain links TRBV7-9 with TRBJ1-6; TRBD1 matches 7 bases. The CDR3 runs 14 residues. With 5 bases clipped from V and 9 bases from J, the junction kept 7 bases outside the gene matches. CDR1 is SEHNR, CDR2 FQNEAQ, per germline (reference sequence).

The CDR3 sequence: CASSLAGGYGYTF. The CDR3 DNA is TGCGCCAGCAGCTTAGCCGGGGGCTATGGCTACACCTTC. This chain connects TRBV5-1 to TRBJ1-2, with a possible D match to TRBD1 (5 bases). Germline CDR1 SGHRS, CDR2 YFSETQ. The ends were cut back, 2 bases at V and 4 bases at J, with 9 bases in the middle. The CDR3 sequence is 13 residues long.

This clone was detected only once. This chain joins TRBV6-6 and TRBJ1-2, with D possibly TRBD1 on 6 matching bases. Trimming shortened V by 6 bases and J by 2 bases, and 10 bases separated the two germline ends. Looked up from germline, CDR1 is MNHNY and CDR2 is SVGAGI (reference sequence). The CDR3 consists of 13 residues. For the CDR3, the DNA is TGTGCCAGCAGGAGAGGGACAAACTATGGCTACACCTTC. Translating gives CASRRGTNYGYTF.

This chain links TRBV6-2 or TRBV6-3 with TRBJ1-1; no clear D gene. CDR3 length: 14 residues. Looked up from germline, CDR1 is MNHEY and CDR2 is SVGEGT. Trimming cost V 5 bases and J 0 bases, with 10 bases left between them. The CDR3 is CASSRDIMNTEAFF. The CDR3 DNA follows: TGTGCCAGCAGTAGAGATATAATGAACACTGAAGCTTTCTTT.

The V call is TRBV5-6, the J call TRBJ1-2, with a weak D call TRBD1 (6 bases). Germline loops: CDR1 SGHDT, CDR2 YYEEEE. V was pared by 4 bases and J by 14 bases, with 18 bases between. The CDR3 has 12 amino acids. The CDR3 region has the DNA TGTGCCAGCAGCCGTAACAGGGTGGTGAGGACCTTC. Protein sequence: CASSRNRVVRTF. Together with reference TRBV5-6 and TRBJ1-2, the CDR3 gives the full variable domain: DAGVTQSPTHLIKTRGQQVTLRCSPKSGHDTVSWYQQALGQGPQFIFQYYEEEERQRGNFPDRFSGHQFPNYSSELNVNALLLGDSALYLCASSRNRVVRTFGSGTRLTVV.

The chain has TRBV6-5 and TRBJ2-7, with TRBD1 matching 8 bases. The CDR3 is made up of 14 amino acids. Unmatched junction bases numbered 5, after V lost 5 bases and J lost 2 bases. Per the germline V gene, CDR1 is MNHEY and CDR2 is SVGAGI. CDR3 protein: CASSIIQGAYEQYV. The CDR3 nucleotides are TGTGCCAGCAGTATCATACAGGGGGCCTACGAGCAGTACGTC.

The genes are TRBV19 and TRBJ1-6; D ambiguous. V was trimmed by 3 bases and J by 8 bases, leaving 8 bases between them. CDR1 is LNHDA, CDR2 SQIVND, per germline (reference sequence). The CDR3 totals 13 residues. As DNA, the CDR3 is TGTGCCAGTAGTATTTCTCAGGATTCACCCCTCCACTTT. Translating gives CASSISQDSPLHF.

This chain uses TRBV5-5 with TRBJ1-1; 7 nucleotides line up with TRBD1. Per the germline V gene, CDR1 is SGHKS and CDR2 is YYEKEE (reference sequence). J lost 0 bases, V lost 4 bases, and 3 bases had no gene match. This CDR3 is built from 14 residues. In DNA, the CDR3 is TGTGCCAGCAGCACTGACAGGGTGAACACTGAAGCTTTCTTT. Protein: CASSTDRVNTEAFF. The full variable domain, with the rest looked up from reference TRBV5-5 and TRBJ1-1, is DAGVTQSPTHLIKTRGQQVTLRCSPISGHKSVSWYQQVLGQGPQFIFQYYEKEERGRGNFPDRFSARQFPNYSSELNVNALLLGDSALYLCASSTDRVNTEAFFGQGTRLTVV.

The genes are TRBV25-1 and TRBJ1-4; perhaps TRBD1 as D (6 bases). CDR1 is MGHDK and CDR2 is SYGVNS in the germline V gene. V gave up 6 bases and J gave up 8 bases, with 16 bases separating them. The CDR3 length is 14 residues. The CDR3 reads CASRPQGLGEKLFF. The DNA of the CDR3 is TGTGCCAGCAGGCCACAGGGTTTGGGCGAAAAACTGTTTTTT.

The gene calls are TRBV6-5 and TRBJ2-5, with 10 bases that match TRBD1. After removal of 4 bases from V and 0 bases from J, the junction contained 2 bases not matched to a gene. CDR1 is MNHEY, CDR2 SVGAGI, per germline. The CDR3 is 15 residues long. The CDR3 spells CASSLTGGHQETQYF. The CDR3 DNA sequence: TGTGCCAGCAGTTTGACAGGGGGCCACCAAGAGACCCAGTACTTC.

Comment on this clone: At the DNA level, this CDR3 is encoded by other sequences in the same sample as well. The chain carries TRBV3-1 (or the pseudogene TRBV3-2) and TRBJ1-1; possible D gene TRBD1, 5 bases. The V gene lost 0 bases and the J gene lost 4 bases, with 9 bases spanning the gap. Per the germline V gene, CDR1 is LGHDT and CDR2 is YNNKEL (reference sequence). CDR3 length equals 14 residues. The CDR3 protein is CASSQEGRGTEAFF. The CDR3 region has the DNA TGTGCCAGCAGCCAAGAGGGGCGGGGCACTGAAGCTTTCTTT.

As DNA, the CDR3 is TGTGCCAGCAGCTCGAGGGCTAGCGGGGGAGCCATCCTTGGAGAGACCCAGTACTTC. This encodes CASSSRASGGAILGETQYF. The chain is built from TRBV7-9 and TRBJ2-5; 10 positions match TRBD2. The CDR3 has 19 residues. V gave up 4 bases and J gave up 4 bases; unmatched junction bases: 18. Germline lookup yields CDR1 SEHNR and CDR2 FQNEAQ (reference sequence).

The chain is built from TRBV5-6 and TRBJ2-1, with D maybe TRBD1 (5 bases). Germline CDR1 SGHDT, CDR2 YYEEEE. The CDR3 sequence is 16 residues long. V lost 6 bases and J 0 bases, leaving 16 bases between the germline ends. The CDR3 protein is CASTIWGRRSYNEQFF. In nucleotides, the CDR3 is TGTGCCAGCACCATATGGGGCAGACGCTCCTACAATGAGCAGTTCTTC. The full variable domain, completed using reference TRBV5-6 and TRBJ2-1, is DAGVTQSPTHLIKTRGQQVTLRCSPKSGHDTVSWYQQALGQGPQFIFQYYEEEERQRGNFPDRFSGHQFPNYSSELNVNALLLGDSALYLCASTIWGRRSYNEQFFGPGTRLTVL.

The chain joins TRBV5-1 to TRBJ1-1; D gene ambiguous. The length of the CDR3 is 15 residues. The V and J ends lost 0 bases and 0 bases respectively, with 9 bases between them. Germline CDR1 SGHRS, CDR2 YFSETQ. CDR3 DNA sequence: TGCGCCAGCAGCTTGGACAGCATAATGAACACTGAAGCTTTCTTT. Translating it yields CASSLDSIMNTEAFF.

With regard to this clone: Other DNA variants within this sample encode the same CDR3. The chain is built from TRBV6-5 and TRBJ2-7; perhaps TRBD1 as D (6 bases). The CDR3 loop spans 14 amino acids. The germline V gene encodes CDR1 MNHEY and CDR2 SVGAGI. Trimming removed 5 bases from V and 4 bases from J, with 15 bases in between. The DNA for the CDR3 is TGTGCCAGCAGTCCTGGTCAGGGGCGGTACGAGCAGTACGTC. As protein: CASSPGQGRYEQYV.

The chain carries TRBV7-2 and TRBJ2-7; 11 nucleotides match TRBD1. Germline CDR1 and CDR2: SGHTA and FQGNSA. V dropped 5 bases and J dropped 2; count of bases not matched to a gene: 5. The CDR3 loop spans 15 amino acids. The CDR3 DNA reads as TGTGCCAGCAGCCCTGGACAGGGGGCAACCTACGAGCAGTACTTC. It is translated as CASSPGQGATYEQYF. Based on the CDR3 plus reference TRBV7-2 and TRBJ2-7, the full variable domain is GAGVSQSPSNKVTEKGKDVELRCDPISGHTALYWYRQSLGQGLEFLIYFQGNSAPDKSGLPSDRFSAERTGGSVSTLTIQRTQQEDSAVYLCASSPGQGATYEQYFGPGTRLTVT.

The chain couples TRBV15 to TRBJ1-1; TRBD1 matches 7 bases. Germline V gives CDR1 LNHNV, CDR2 YYDKDF (reference sequence). There are 13 residues in the CDR3. With 9 bases clipped from V and 0 bases from J, the junction kept 4 bases outside the gene matches. The CDR3 loop reads CATRDRMNTEAFF. In DNA, the CDR3 is TGTGCCACAAGGGACAGAATGAACACTGAAGCTTTCTTT.

The chain has TRBV18 and TRBJ2-5; no definite D call. Trimming left V 2 bases short and J 4 bases short, with 11 bases between. The germline gives CDR1 KGHSH, CDR2 LQKENI. This CDR3 is built from 14 residues. The CDR3 coding sequence is TGTGCCAGCTCACCAACCCAGGCTGGAGAGACCCAGTACTTC. Protein product: CASSPTQAGETQYF. The full variable domain, its missing parts supplied by reference TRBV18 and TRBJ2-5, is NAGVMQNPRHLVRRRGQEARLRCSPMKGHSHVYWYRQLPEEGLKFMVYLQKENIIDESGMPKERFSAEFPKEGPSILRIQQVVRGDSAAYFCASSPTQAGETQYFGPGTRLLVL.

V and J are TRBV7-9 and TRBJ1-2, with TRBD1 matching 8 bases. The germline gives CDR1 SEHNR, CDR2 FQNEAQ (reference sequence). The V segment lost 5 bases and the J segment 6 bases; nucleotides outside the gene matches: 11. This CDR3 contains 15 residues. The CDR3, as DNA: TGTGCCAGCAGCGGTACCGGGACAGGAGTAAATGGCTACACCTTC. Translating it yields CASSGTGTGVNGYTF.

The sample holds one count of this clone. The chain has TRBV5-6 and TRBJ1-2; TRBD1 agrees at 8 bases. With 4 bases clipped from V and 4 bases from J, the junction kept 6 bases outside the gene matches. The length of the CDR3 is 14 residues. Germline assignment: CDR1 SGHDT and CDR2 YYEEEE. The CDR3 DNA sequence: TGTGCCAGCAGCGGCGACAGGGGAATCTATGGCTACACCTTC. Residues: CASSGDRGIYGYTF.